This entry describes one T cell receptor beta chain. TCR beta chains were sequenced at survey level with immunoSEQ. The protocol was immunoSEQ multiplex PCR, while the TCRdb copy is restricted to in-frame clones and leaves out a portion. The data hold 68,000 or so clones, with roughly 93% observed a single time. Trimming removed 0 bases at V and 5 bases at J, with 9 bases between. The CDR3 runs to 14 residues. Germline CDR1 is SGDLS and CDR2 is YYNGEE. The chain recombines TRBV9 with TRBJ2-1; D is perhaps TRBD2 (5 bases). Material: PBMCs. This receptor was taken from a man aged 35 to 55 with rheumatoid arthritis. CDR3 DNA sequence: TGTGCCAGCAGCGTAGCGGGATGGGACAATGAGCAGTTCTTC. Translating gives CASSVAGWDNEQFF.